This T cell receptor beta chain was captured by sequencing in a study of blood T cell repertoires in COVID-19. Study summary: The United States, Italy and Spain supplied acute and convalescent COVID-19 samples.

Germline V gene data show CDR1 as GTSNPN and CDR2 as SVGIG (reference sequence). The CDR3 has 17 residues. Study processing details: Counts of nucleated cells, estimated from reference gene primer amplification, were obtained. Data came from immunoSEQ multiplex PCR; TCRdb stores just in-frame clones and leaves some out. The DNA gave D and trimming, while V, J and clone size come from that table. The repertoire holds roughly 330,000 clones, with roughly 90% as singletons. V gene TRBV30 combines with J gene TRBJ2-1; TRBD2 matches 12 bases. The specimen was peripheral blood. This sequence was found in a man in his late teens or twenties who had recovered from COVID-19. The DNA for the CDR3 is TGTGGTTCTAGCGGGAGGGATCCTTTAGGTACCTACAATGAGCAGTTCTTC. This sequence encodes CGSSGRDPLGTYNEQFF.